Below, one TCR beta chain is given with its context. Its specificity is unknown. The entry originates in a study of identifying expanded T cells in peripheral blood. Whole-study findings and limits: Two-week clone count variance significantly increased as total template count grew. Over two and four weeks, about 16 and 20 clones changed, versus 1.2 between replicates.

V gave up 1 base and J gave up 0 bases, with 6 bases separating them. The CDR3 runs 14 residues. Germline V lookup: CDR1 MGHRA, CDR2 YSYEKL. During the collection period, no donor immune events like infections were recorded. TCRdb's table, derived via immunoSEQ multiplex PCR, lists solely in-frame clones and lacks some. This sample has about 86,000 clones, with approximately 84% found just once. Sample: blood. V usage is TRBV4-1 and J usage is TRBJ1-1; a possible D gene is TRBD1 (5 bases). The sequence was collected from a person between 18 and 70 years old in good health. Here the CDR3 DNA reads TGCGCCAGCAGCCAAGCAGGGATGAACACTGAAGCTTTCTTT. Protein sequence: CASSQAGMNTEAFF.